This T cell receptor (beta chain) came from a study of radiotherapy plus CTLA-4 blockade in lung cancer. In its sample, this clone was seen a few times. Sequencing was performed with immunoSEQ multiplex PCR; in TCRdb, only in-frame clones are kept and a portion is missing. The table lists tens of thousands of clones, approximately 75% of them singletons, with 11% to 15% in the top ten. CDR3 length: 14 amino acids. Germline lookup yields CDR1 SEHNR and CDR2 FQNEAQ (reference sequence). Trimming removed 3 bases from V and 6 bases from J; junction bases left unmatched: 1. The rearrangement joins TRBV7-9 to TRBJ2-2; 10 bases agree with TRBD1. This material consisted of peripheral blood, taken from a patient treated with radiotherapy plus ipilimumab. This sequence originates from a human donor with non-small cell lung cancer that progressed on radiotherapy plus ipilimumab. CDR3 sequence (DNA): TGTGCCAGCAGCTTGACAGGGGGCTCCGGGGAGCTGTTTTTT. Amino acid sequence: CASSLTGGSGELFF.